The T cell receptor beta chain under discussion was sequenced for a study of identical twins (dated by TCRdb to about 2016). Some background on the complete study: The study deep-sequenced TCR alpha and beta repertoires from monozygotic twins, unrelated adults of various ages and cord blood to test whether fetal clonotypes persist. To rule out contamination, replicate twin experiments were performed at different times with different library preparation protocols. Results and caveats for the whole study, not just this receptor: In beta out-of-frame sequences, excess twin sharing was weaker, because having fewer shared sequences lowered the signal-to-noise ratio. Compared with coincidental sharing between unrelated individuals, an excess of low generation-probability sequences was observed among out-of-frame TCR alpha sequences shared between twins. Fewer insertions were carried by abundant cord blood beta clonotypes; a weaker similar trend was observed in young adult naive repertoires, while no such trend was observed in memory repertoires. Zero-insertion analyses could be partly confounded by invariant T cells such as MAIT and iNKT, although diverse VJ usage argued against such confounding for most clonotypes. In monozygotic twins, out-of-frame TCR alpha sharing was systematically underestimated by recombination models, although the models agreed with sharing between unrelated individuals. Because the same donors could not be followed over many years, the conclusions relied on cross-sectional statistical analysis.

CDR1 DFQATT and CDR2 SNEGSKA are derived from the germline V gene (reference sequence). From the cysteine through the phenylalanine, the CDR3 covers 14 amino acids. The read is trimmed to its CDR3 DNA, 42 bases read in frame from base 1. At the junction V is shortened by 0 bases and J by 3 bases, with 11 bases in between. Libraries were constructed by 5' RACE. The sequencer was an Illumina HiSeq 2000. A universal primer binding site was introduced by template switching, and a unique molecular identifier was present in the final cDNA, enabling accurate counting of TCR cDNA molecules. Specific primers in the conserved constant-segment region were used to synthesize first-strand cDNA for TCR alpha and beta chains. To control for contamination, each cDNA library was double barcoded with a SMART-Mk sample barcode plus Illumina barcodes. TruSeq adapter sequences along with Illumina sample barcodes were introduced in two successive PCR steps. Sequencing of the TCR alpha and beta cDNA libraries was done on the Illumina HiSeq platform using custom primers. The source study handled its data this way. MiGEC was used to process raw reads and extract unique molecular identifiers, and MiXCR was used to find CDR3 positions. Recombination models were inferred per individual with the repgenHMM and IGoR tools using an EM algorithm. Shared clonotypes were analyzed with the tcR package in R, and sharing was normalized by the product of cloneset sizes. Out-of-frame nonproductive sequences were analyzed to study raw recombination free of thymic and clonal selection effects. The raw public data were reprocessed by TCRdb itself: fastp quality trimming at Q25, MiXCR clonotype calling, in-frame beta chains only. Every entry covers one CDR3 protein and lists the most common genes and DNA from its rows. TCRdb, not the original authors, processed these V and J calls. The sample yields about 530,000 distinct CDR3 sequences; about 15% were counted once. The top ten clonotypes cover about 0.4% of the sample.

Every donor was a healthy Caucasian. Three pairs of female monozygotic twins, all aged roughly 18 to 30 years, were included in the twin cohort. Positive isolation kits from Invitrogen were used to isolate the CD4+ and CD8+ T cell populations. This clonotype was detected only a few times. The antigen it recognizes is unknown. Nothing much larger sits one base from this clone, and base qualities are not available. These data were also filed under a second study, of yellow fever vaccine responses in identical twins. As described in the second report: According to the authors, the vaccine-induced T cell response in identical twins seemed to be partly convergent and partly specific to each individual. Focusing on identical twins, the study followed the T cell clones that responded to the vaccine, and did so with precision.

Sequences were obtained from CD4+ T cells sorted from blood. This receptor was identified in a woman between 18 and 29 years old in good health. Recombination connected TRBV20-1 to TRBJ1-2, with no confidently assigned D gene. The CDR3 region has the sequence CSARERELHYGYTF. The base sequence is TGCAGTGCTAGAGAACGAGAGCTACACTATGGCTACACCTTC.